Listed below are T cell receptor beta chains from one sample, sequenced in a study of blood T cell repertoires in COVID-19. TCRdb keeps only in-frame clones here, not all; method: immunoSEQ multiplex PCR. This table holds roughly 32,000 clones, approximately 93% found once. Sequences were obtained from peripheral blood. Receptor source: a male donor with active COVID-19. CDR3s include the opening cysteine and the closing phenylalanine or tryptophan. D genes are given only for firm matches. Clone size is stated in some rows and not others, as once, few, many or a class when expanded.

size	J	V	D	CDR3	DNA
-	TRBJ2-2	TRBV5-8	TRBD1	CASSSTGYDTGELFF	TGTGCCAGCAGCTCGACAGGGTACGACACCGGGGAGCTGTTTTTT
-	TRBJ1-6	TRBV5-4	-	CASSLVRGGPNSPLHF	TGTGCCAGCAGCTTGGTTAGGGGGGGCCCTAATTCACCCCTCCACTTT
once	TRBJ1-1	TRBV10-3	-	CAIRSDRNTEAFF	TGTGCCATCAGATCGGACAGAAACACTGAAGCTTTCTTT
-	TRBJ1-3	TRBV9	-	CASSPDRFSGNTIYF	TGTGCCAGCAGCCCAGACAGGTTTTCTGGAAACACCATATATTTT
-	TRBJ2-1	TRBV5-1	TRBD2	CATRPIAGGVIEQFF	TGCGCCACCAGACCTATAGCGGGGGGGGTGATTGAGCAGTTCTTC
-	TRBJ1-1	TRBV7-2	-	CASSLPGGARVGTEAFF	TGTGCCAGCAGCTTACCGGGAGGGGCCAGGGTGGGTACTGAAGCTTTCTTT
-	TRBJ2-2	TRBV5-4	-	CASSSLAQARELFF	TGTGCCAGCAGCTCCCTAGCCCAGGCAAGGGAGCTGTTTTTT
-	TRBJ1-2	TRBV29-1	-	CSVEDQVGYGYTF	TGCAGCGTTGAAGATCAGGTCGGCTATGGCTACACCTTC
-	TRBJ1-6	TRBV18	-	CASSLVPGVRSYNSPLHF	TGTGCCAGCTCACTCGTCCCAGGGGTTAGATCCTATAATTCACCCCTCCACTTT
-	TRBJ1-2	TRBV4-3	-	CASSQWGGGQGYTF	TGCGCCAGCAGCCAATGGGGCGGGGGGCAGGGCTACACCTTC
once	TRBJ2-1	TRBV5-1	TRBD1	CASSSGQGEQFF	TGCGCCAGCAGCTCGGGACAGGGAGAGCAGTTCTTC
-	TRBJ1-1	TRBV5-8	TRBD1	CASRHRGMNTGAFF	TGTGCCAGCAGACACAGGGGGATGAACACTGGGGCTTTCTTT
-	TRBJ1-2	TRBV6-5	TRBD1	CASRRTGSGYTF	TGTGCCAGCAGACGGACAGGGTCGGGCTACACCTTC
-	TRBJ1-6	TRBV19	-	CASSPGLSTYNSPLHF	TGTGCCAGTAGTCCAGGGCTCAGCACCTATAATTCACCCCTCCACTTT
-	TRBJ2-2	TRBV30	TRBD2	CAWGALAGANTGELFF	TGTGCCTGGGGGGCACTAGCGGGGGCCAACACCGGGGAGCTGTTTTTT